What follows are 11 T cell receptor beta chains derived from one specimen sequenced in a study of T cell clones after liver transplantation. Using immunoSEQ multiplex PCR, the repertoire was profiled, and TCRdb retains in-frame clones only, with some absent. In the table there are approximately 22,000 clones, roughly 92% of which are singletons. Sequenced here: CD8+ T cells from blood, sampled approximately 25 months after liver transplant. All receptors derive from a human patient who received a liver transplant. Some T cells may have originated in the graft donor.

The V call is TRBV7-9, the J call TRBJ2-2, with 10 bases that match TRBD2. Germline CDR1 reads SEHNR; CDR2 reads FQNEAQ (reference sequence). V lost 5 bases, J lost 2 bases, and 2 bases stayed unmatched. The CDR3 runs to 15 residues. The CDR3 is CASSASGSNTGELFF. The CDR3 region has the DNA TGTGCCAGCAGCGCTAGCGGGAGCAACACCGGGGAGCTGTTTTTT.

The CDR3 sequence is CASGTGFSYEQYF. CDR3 sequence (DNA): TGTGCCAGTGGGACAGGATTCTCCTACGAGCAGTACTTC. V usage is TRBV19 and J usage is TRBJ2-5; 8 nucleotides align to TRBD1. The J call is uncertain, as TRBJ2-7 better fits the DNA end. The CDR3 is 13 residues long. The V gene's germline CDR1 is LNHDA and CDR2 SQIVND (reference sequence).

This clone showed up just once. This chain uses TRBV29-1 with TRBJ2-7; possible D gene TRBD2, 6 bases. V lost 1 base to trimming and J lost 1 base, with 23 bases between them. The CDR3 consists of 18 residues. In germline, CDR1 is SQVTM, CDR2 ANQGSEA. The CDR3 DNA reads as TGCAGCGTTGAAGGCCGATCTAGCGCTTCGCCGGTTTCCTACGAGCAGTACTTC. It specifies CSVEGRSSASPVSYEQYF.

The table lists this clone with a count of one. The CDR3 DNA sequence: TGCAGCGCCGTCCGGGGCAACACCGGGGAGCTGTTTTTT. Protein product: CSAVRGNTGELFF. The chain combines TRBV29-1 with TRBJ2-2; the D gene could be TRBD1 or TRBD2 (5 bases each). The ends were cut back, 7 bases at V and 2 bases at J, with 11 bases in the middle. The CDR3 is made up of 13 amino acids. Per germline, CDR1 SQVTM and CDR2 ANQGSEA.

This clone came up a few times. The CDR3 sequence: CASSPVGTSNQPQHF. In nucleotides, the CDR3 is TGTGCCAGCAGCCCTGTCGGAACTAGCAATCAGCCCCAGCATTTT. J is TRBJ1-5 and V is TRBV7-2; D ambiguous. The V and J ends lost 5 bases and 0 bases respectively, with 11 bases between them. Germline assignment: CDR1 SGHTA and CDR2 FQGNSA. The CDR3 covers 15 residues.

The chain carries TRBV7-2 and TRBJ2-1, with D maybe TRBD2 (5 bases). Germline CDR1 reads SGHTA; CDR2 reads FQGNSA. The length of the CDR3 is 13 residues. V gave up 1 base and J gave up 6 bases, with 7 bases separating them. The CDR3 region has the DNA TGTGCCAGCAGCTTAGGGACTCTCAATGAGCAGTTCTTC. It is translated as CASSLGTLNEQFF.

CDR3 nucleotide sequence: TGTGCCAGCAGCTTTACCCCAGGGGCCCTAATCTACGAGCAGTACTTC. The encoded protein is CASSFTPGALIYEQYF. This sequence joins TRBV5-4 and TRBJ2-7, with D tentatively TRBD1 (6 bases). The V gene's germline CDR1 is SGHNT and CDR2 YYREEE (reference sequence). V shed 2 bases and J shed 3 bases, with 18 bases lying between them. The CDR3 contains 16 residues.

This clone is judged medium-sized. The V gene is TRBV19, the J gene TRBJ1-1, with D unresolved. The germline V gene has CDR1 LNHDA and CDR2 SQIVND (reference sequence). V was trimmed by 3 bases and J by 4 bases, leaving 9 bases between them. The CDR3 runs to 13 residues. The CDR3: CASSILVATEAFF. CDR3 coding DNA: TGTGCCAGTAGTATCCTGGTGGCCACTGAAGCTTTCTTT.

The J gene is TRBJ2-7, the V gene TRBV5-1; TRBD2 matches 9 bases. The CDR3 runs to 15 residues. After removal of 4 bases from V and 3 bases from J, the junction contained 8 bases not matched to a gene. Germline V CDR1 and CDR2: SGHRS, YFSETQ. CDR3 DNA: TGCGCCAGCAGCCTAGGGCGGGAGGGCCGCTACGAGCAGTACTTC. It translates to CASSLGREGRYEQYF.

Here the CDR3 DNA reads TGTGCCAGCAGCTTAGCGGGGCGGGGTCCCAATGAGCAGTTCTTC. Protein: CASSLAGRGPNEQFF. The chain joins TRBV7-2 to TRBJ2-1, with a weak D call TRBD2 (6 bases). This CDR3 region has 15 residues. V gave up 0 bases and J gave up 6 bases, with 12 bases separating them. Germline loops: CDR1 SGHTA, CDR2 FQGNSA.

The rearrangement joins TRBV4-3 to TRBJ2-3; a possible D gene is TRBD2 (6 bases). The V gene's germline CDR1 is LGHNA and CDR2 YSLEER. The ends were cut back, 2 bases at V and 1 base at J, with 22 bases in the middle. This CDR3 has 19 residues. The CDR3 DNA is TGCGCCAGCAGCCAACGGTCTTCTCCTAGCGCAGAAGGCACAGATACGCAGTATTTT. Amino acids: CASSQRSSPSAEGTDTQYF.